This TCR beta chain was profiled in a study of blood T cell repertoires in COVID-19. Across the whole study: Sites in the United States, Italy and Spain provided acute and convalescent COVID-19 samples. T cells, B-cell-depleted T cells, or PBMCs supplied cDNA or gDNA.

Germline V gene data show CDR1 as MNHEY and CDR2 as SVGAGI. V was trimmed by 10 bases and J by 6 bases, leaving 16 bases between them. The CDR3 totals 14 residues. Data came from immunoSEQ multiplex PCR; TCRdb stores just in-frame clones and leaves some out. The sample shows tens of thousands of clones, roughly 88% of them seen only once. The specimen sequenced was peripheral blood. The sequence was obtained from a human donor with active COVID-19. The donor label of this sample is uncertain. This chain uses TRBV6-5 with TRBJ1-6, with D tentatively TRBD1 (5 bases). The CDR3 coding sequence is TGTGCCACCCCGATGGGGGGTCGTAATTCACCCCTCCACTTT. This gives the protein CATPMGGRNSPLHF.